This T cell receptor beta chain derives from a study of metastatic and nonmetastatic thyroid tumors. Overall study context: Malignant thyroid and benign thyroid patients provided blood and tumor or nodule tissue whose repertoires were compared. Findings and limits, study-wide: Significantly greater TCR beta diversity was reportedly found in malignant thyroid tumors than in benign nodules (in blood and tumor).

Authors' methods: A classifier for distant metastasis in papillary thyroid cancer was constructed using CDR3 differences observed across clinicopathological groups. Using MiXCR, TCRdb reanalyzed the PCR reads. TCRdb, not the original authors, processed these V and J calls. This sample carries 25,000 to 35,000 clones, 25% to 35% of them seen once, and the ten largest clones take around 30%. Germline-derived CDR1 and CDR2 are SGHRS and YFSETQ. The CDR3 contains 16 residues. V was cut by 0 bases and J by 0 bases, with 13 bases left in between. Patients were all untreated before their thyroid surgery. This clone was seen only a few times. Antigen: not known.

This TCR came from a female donor with papillary thyroid cancer or a benign thyroid nodule (not recorded which). Some clones in this sample may be carry-over from other donors' samples. This sequence joins TRBV5-1 and TRBJ2-7; D might be TRBD1 (6 bases). Sequencing was done on a sample of blood. CDR3 sequence reads: CASSLDLTGTSYEQYF. The DNA for the CDR3 is TGCGCCAGCAGCTTGGATCTGACAGGCACCTCCTACGAGCAGTACTTC.